This T cell receptor (beta chain) was recovered during a study of immune evolution from preneoplasia to lung adenocarcinoma. Study-wide results and caveats: Clonality was highest in normal lung, lower in later-stage lesions apparently.

Assay: immunoSEQ multiplex PCR; the TCRdb copy retains only in-frame clones and omits some. The sample yields around 8,000 clones, 70% to 85% seen once. The CDR3 runs 17 residues. Trimming cost V 1 base and J 2 bases, with 17 bases left between them. CDR1 is MGHRA, CDR2 YSYEKL, per germline. A note on this clone: Its antigen is undetermined.

The chain combines TRBV4-1 with TRBJ1-2; a weak D match, TRBD1 (5 bases). The specimen was FFPE invasive lung adenocarcinoma tissue. The clonotype originates from a person between 45 and 75 years old with lung adenocarcinoma. The CDR3 reads CASSQGSLGALNYGYTF. The CDR3 region has the DNA TGCGCCAGCAGCCAAGGGTCACTAGGGGCCCTAAACTATGGCTACACCTTC.